The 24 T cell receptor beta chains reported below all come from one sample, sequenced in a study of blood T cell repertoires in COVID-19. Some clones are missing from TCRdb's copy, which holds only in-frame ones; the method was immunoSEQ multiplex PCR. The sample includes 70,000 or so clones, 88% of them seen just once. The specimen was peripheral blood. These receptors came from a human donor in a cohort sampled during active COVID-19.

The CDR3 spells CASSQVDGRWGYTF. The CDR3 DNA is TGTGCCAGCAGCCAAGTCGACGGGAGGTGGGGCTACACCTTC. The chain couples TRBV3-1 (or the pseudogene TRBV3-2) to TRBJ1-2; no definite D call. In germline, CDR1 is LGHDT, CDR2 YNNKEL (reference sequence). The CDR3 has 14 amino acids. V dropped 1 base and J dropped 8 bases, with 14 bases sitting between them.

V is TRBV5-1 and J is TRBJ2-5; D is possibly TRBD1 (5 bases). CDR1 is SGHRS, CDR2 YFSETQ, per germline. V lost 3 bases to trimming and J lost 6 bases, with 9 bases between them. The CDR3 is 12 amino acids. The DNA of the CDR3 is TGCGCCAGCAGCTGGGGCGAGCAGACCCAGTACTTC. Amino acids: CASSWGEQTQYF.

The chain links TRBV7-8 to TRBJ2-7; 9 nucleotides line up with TRBD2. The CDR3 is made up of 11 amino acids. CDR1 is SGHVS, CDR2 FQNEAQ, per germline. CDR3: CASSLETSGPV. DNA for the CDR3: TGTGCCAGCAGCTTGGAGACTAGCGGACCAGTC.

The J gene is TRBJ2-1, the V gene TRBV10-1, with 7 bases lining up with TRBD2. The junction had 7 bases not matched to a gene; V was cut back by 5 bases and J by 9 bases. Germline-derived CDR1 and CDR2 are WNHNN and SYGVQD (reference sequence). The CDR3 has 13 amino acids. The CDR3 protein is CASSLTSPGEQFF. In DNA form, the CDR3 reads TGCGCCAGCAGTCTGACTAGCCCCGGTGAGCAGTTCTTC.

J is TRBJ2-1 and V is TRBV5-6, with a tentative D call TRBD2 (5 bases). Trimming left V 1 base short and J 0 bases short, with 14 bases between. The germline gives CDR1 SGHDT, CDR2 YYEEEE. The length of the CDR3 is 17 residues. CDR3 region: CASSLFISASSYNEQFF. The CDR3 coding sequence is TGTGCCAGCAGCTTGTTTATTAGCGCTAGCTCCTACAATGAGCAGTTCTTC.

The chain uses TRBV19 and TRBJ2-1, with TRBD2 identical over 8 bases. Germline trimming cut 5 bases from V and 4 bases from J; bases unmatched to any gene: 4. The CDR3 runs to 14 residues. CDR1 is LNHDA and CDR2 is SQIVND in the germline V gene (reference sequence). The CDR3 loop reads CASSPSGPYNEQFF. The CDR3 coding sequence is TGTGCCAGTAGTCCTAGCGGGCCTTACAATGAGCAGTTCTTC.

The chain uses TRBV11-3 and TRBJ2-7, with TRBD1 matching over 7 bases. CDR3 length equals 17 residues. The ends lost 2 bases at V and 0 bases at J; junction bases unmatched: 10. Germline values: CDR1 SGHNT, CDR2 YENEEA. The CDR3 DNA follows: TGTGCCAGCAGCTTAACAGGGGAATGTTTCAGCTCCTACGAGCAGTACGTC. This codes for CASSLTGECFSSYEQYV.

The chain recombines TRBV28 with TRBJ1-1, with a tentative D call TRBD1 (5 bases). Germline V gene data show CDR1 as MDHEN and CDR2 as SYDVKM. The CDR3 consists of 15 residues. The V and J ends lost 2 bases and 2 bases respectively, with 12 bases between them. CDR3 nucleotides: TGTGCCAGCAGTTTAGGGCCAGGGTTTAACACTGAAGCTTTCTTT. Its translation is CASSLGPGFNTEAFF.

The chain is built from TRBV5-1 and TRBJ2-3; a weak D match, TRBD2 (6 bases). The CDR3 runs to 13 residues. The V gene lost 4 bases and the J gene lost 6 bases, with 12 bases spanning the gap. From germline, CDR1 is SGHRS and CDR2 YFSETQ. The CDR3 coding sequence is TGCGCCAGCAGCACAAAACTAGCCGATACGCAGTATTTT. Translating gives CASSTKLADTQYF.

This chain uses TRBV29-1 with TRBJ2-3, with a weak D call TRBD2 (6 bases). V was cut by 4 bases and J by 2 bases, with 16 bases left in between. This CDR3 has 15 amino acids. CDR1 and CDR2 from the germline V gene are SQVTM and ANQGSEA. The CDR3 here is CSVVYPEGTTDTQYF. The CDR3 DNA reads TGCAGCGTTGTATATCCGGAGGGGACCACAGATACGCAGTATTTT.

The J gene is TRBJ1-4, the V gene TRBV3-1 (or the pseudogene TRBV3-2); 9 bases line up with TRBD1. This CDR3 has 15 residues. J was trimmed by 10 bases and V by 5 bases; bases with no gene match: 11. CDR1 is LGHDT and CDR2 is YNNKEL in the germline V gene (reference sequence). The DNA of the CDR3 is TGTGCCAGCAGCTTTCCCGGGACAGGGAAGGGAAAACTGTTTTTT. This codes for CASSFPGTGKGKLFF.

The chain uses TRBV7-9 and TRBJ2-3, with 13 bases identical to TRBD2. The ends lost 5 bases at V and 4 bases at J; junction bases unmatched: 6. The CDR3 length is 16 residues. The germline gives CDR1 SEHNR, CDR2 FQNEAQ (reference sequence). The CDR3 is CASSRTSGRAADTQYF. DNA of the CDR3: TGTGCCAGCAGCCGCACTAGCGGGAGGGCAGCAGATACGCAGTATTTT.

The V and J genes are TRBV11-2 and TRBJ1-2, with a weak D call TRBD1 (6 bases). CDR3 size: 16 residues. V dropped 0 bases and J dropped 0 bases, with 11 bases sitting between them. Germline CDR1 SGHAT, CDR2 FQNNGV. The CDR3 DNA sequence: TGTGCCAGCAGCTTAGAACAGGGATTAGCTAACTATGGCTACACCTTC. The encoded protein is CASSLEQGLANYGYTF. The complete variable domain, with remaining parts taken from reference TRBV11-2 and TRBJ1-2, reads EAGVAQSPRYKIIEKRQSVAFWCNPISGHATLYWYQQILGQGPKLLIQFQNNGVVDDSQLPKDRFSAERLKGVDSTLKIQPAKLEDSAVYLCASSLEQGLANYGYTFGSGTRLTVV.

The chain carries TRBV3-1 (or the pseudogene TRBV3-2) and TRBJ2-3; 7 bases are a match to TRBD2. Germline V gene lookup returns CDR1 LGHDT and CDR2 YNNKEL (reference sequence). The CDR3 spans 20 residues. Losses at the gene ends were 0 bases for V and 3 bases for J; bases not matched to a gene: 18. The CDR3 DNA sequence: TGTGCCAGCAGCCAAGATGATGGGGGGGAGGCTCTGGTCGGGACAGATACGCAGTATTTT. Translated: CASSQDDGGEALVGTDTQYF.

The table lists this clone with a count of one. The rearrangement uses TRBV6-2 or TRBV6-3 and TRBJ2-3; D is possibly TRBD2 (6 bases). Germline CDR1 is MNHEY and CDR2 is SVGEGT. V was clipped by 4 bases and J by 4 bases, with 18 bases between them. The CDR3 runs 16 residues. The CDR3 DNA sequence: TGTGCCAGCAGTTTCCGGGCCAGACTAGGGGCAGATACGCAGTATTTT. It encodes CASSFRARLGADTQYF.

The genes are TRBV12-5 and TRBJ2-1; TRBD1 aligns across 7 bases. J gave up 4 bases and V 4 bases, and 1 base lay outside the gene matches. This CDR3 spans 13 amino acids. Germline assignment: CDR1 LGHNT and CDR2 FRNRAP. The CDR3 DNA reads as TGTGCTAGTGGTTGGGGACAGTACAATGAGCAGTTCTTC. This translates into CASGWGQYNEQFF.

The chain employs TRBV28 and TRBJ2-3, with D maybe TRBD2 (6 bases). Germline V gene sequence: CDR1 MDHEN, CDR2 SYDVKM. The CDR3 is made up of 17 amino acids. V shed 6 bases and J shed 0 bases, with 19 bases lying between them. The CDR3 coding sequence is TGTGCCAGCAGCCCGTTTTTCGGGAGTGGTAGCACAGATACGCAGTATTTT. Amino acids: CASSPFFGSGSTDTQYF.

This chain uses TRBV9 with TRBJ2-1, with 7 bases aligning to TRBD2. V lost 0 bases to trimming and J lost 5 bases; unmatched junction nucleotides: 5. The CDR3 spans 15 residues. Germline V gene data show CDR1 as SGDLS and CDR2 as YYNGEE. The CDR3 is CASSVAWGGNNEQFF. The CDR3 region has the DNA TGTGCCAGCAGCGTAGCTTGGGGGGGAAACAATGAGCAGTTCTTC.

This clone was observed a single time. The V gene is TRBV2, the J gene TRBJ2-5; 9 nucleotides line up with TRBD1. From germline, CDR1 is SNHLY and CDR2 FYNNEI. V gave up 3 bases and J gave up 4 bases; unmatched junction bases: 15. The CDR3 runs 18 residues. This CDR3 reads CASSDMGQGLFLGETQYF. CDR3 sequence (DNA): TGTGCCAGCAGTGATATGGGACAGGGACTTTTTTTGGGAGAGACCCAGTACTTC.

V is TRBV10-3 and J is TRBJ2-5, with 7 positions matching TRBD2. Per the germline V gene, CDR1 is ENHRY and CDR2 is SYGVKD. The CDR3 consists of 16 residues. The junction had 13 bases not matched to a gene; V was cut back by 8 bases and J by 1 base. CDR3 coding DNA: TGTGCCATCGGGGGGGGACCGACCCAGACCCAAGAGACCCAGTACTTC. It specifies CAIGGGPTQTQETQYF.

This chain links TRBV7-2 with TRBJ2-1; TRBD1 matches at 7 bases. The ends lost 3 bases at V and 2 bases at J; junction bases unmatched: 7. The CDR3 totals 16 residues. CDR1 is SGHTA and CDR2 is FQGNSA in the germline V gene. The CDR3 DNA follows: TGTGCCAGCAGCTTGCAATACAGGGGTACCTACAATGAGCAGTTCTTC. Translating gives CASSLQYRGTYNEQFF.

This rearrangement joins TRBV7-9 to TRBJ2-1, with TRBD2 identical over 9 bases. Germline assignment: CDR1 SEHNR and CDR2 FQNEAQ (reference sequence). The CDR3 has 15 residues. The V and J ends lost 4 bases and 7 bases, in that order; junction bases with no gene match: 8. The CDR3 DNA is TGTGCCAGCAGCTCTAGCGGGATCGTCTATAATGAGCAGTTCTTC. This codes for CASSSSGIVYNEQFF.

The CDR3 loop reads CASSTPQGRPEAFF. Here the CDR3 DNA reads TGTGCCAGTAGCACCCCCCAGGGCCGGCCTGAAGCTTTCTTT. This rearrangement joins TRBV19 to TRBJ1-1; D might be TRBD1 (5 bases). The V and J ends lost 6 bases and 6 bases respectively, with 17 bases between them. Per the germline V gene, CDR1 is LNHDA and CDR2 is SQIVND (reference sequence). The CDR3 consists of 14 residues.

This clone was found a few times. J is TRBJ2-7 and V is TRBV28, with 8 bases matching TRBD2. This CDR3 region has 15 residues. Per the germline V gene, CDR1 is MDHEN and CDR2 is SYDVKM. The V gene end was trimmed by 4 bases and the J gene end by 0 bases; junction bases not matched to a gene: 5. CDR3 protein: CASSSPSGSSYEQYF. The CDR3 DNA reads TGTGCCAGCAGTTCCCCGAGCGGGAGCTCCTACGAGCAGTACTTC.